This T cell receptor beta chain was documented in a study of T cell repertoires in cytomegalovirus infection. From the reads, TCRdb called clonotypes with MiXCR, one entry per CDR3 protein. Among 500,000 to 600,000 distinct CDR3 sequences, 15% to 20% were seen once, and the ten largest hold more than 20%. Germline assignment: CDR1 SQVTM and CDR2 ANQGSEA. The V and J ends lost 1 base and 4 bases respectively, with 12 bases between them. The CDR3 runs 14 residues. This clonotype was observed a few times. The receptor comes from a human donor in good health (CMV status not recorded). Some clones in this sample may be carry-over from other donors' samples. This sequence joins TRBV29-1 and TRBJ2-3; no clear D. Material: CD8+ T cells from PBMCs. The CDR3 DNA follows: TGCAGCGTTGAAGGTCTCCTGATCGCAGATACGCAGTATTTT. Residues: CSVEGLLIADTQYF.